These 23 T cell receptor beta chains share one sample of origin, sequenced in a study of regulatory T cells in long-lasting Graves disease. Noted time point: newly diagnosed GD, antithyroid drugs for less than 3 months. The TCR library used RNA extracted from PBMCs. Arm-PCR of CDR3 regions and iRepertoire HTBI primers were the basis on which TCR beta libraries were built. Using its own MiXCR run on the multiplex PCR reads, TCRdb lists one record per CDR3 protein. Among 560,000 or so distinct CDR3 sequences listed, about 16% were seen once. This same sample was also part of a study on T cells in Graves' hyperthyroidism and ophthalmopathy.

Sequenced material: peripheral blood mononuclear cells (PBMCs), taken at new diagnosis, from a patient treated with antithyroid drugs. The receptors stem from a young man with Graves disease.

This clonotype was detected ten times or more. The gene calls are TRBV5-1 and TRBJ2-4; 10 bases are shared with TRBD2. The CDR3 sequence is 14 residues long. In germline, CDR1 is SGHRS, CDR2 YFSETQ. J gave up 12 bases and V 4 bases, and 10 bases lay outside the gene matches. CDR3 sequence (DNA): TGCGCCAGCAGCCCAGAAGCGGGAGGGTCTTCTCAGTACTTC. Encoded protein: CASSPEAGGSSQYF.

Ten or more counts support this clonotype. The chain employs TRBV28 and TRBJ2-1; D is unresolved. The V end lost 7 bases, the J end lost 6 bases, and 16 bases lay between the germline ends. The germline V gene encodes CDR1 MDHEN and CDR2 SYDVKM. The CDR3 runs to 14 residues. The CDR3 DNA follows: TGTGCCAGCATGGCCATTGGGGTACGCAATGAGCAGTTCTTC. Translated, it gives CASMAIGVRNEQFF.

Many counts were recorded for this clonotype. The chain carries TRBV12-3 or TRBV12-4 and TRBJ1-5; possibly TRBD1 for D (5 bases). This CDR3 is built from 15 residues. V was clipped by 8 bases and J by 3 bases, with 17 bases between them. The CDR3 spells CASVDSQLYNQPQHF. The CDR3 DNA is TGTGCCAGCGTAGACAGCCAACTATACAATCAGCCCCAGCATTTT.

The table lists this clonotype with many counts. The CDR3 loop reads CASSHLNLRVSEQYF. In nucleotides, the CDR3 is TGTGCCAGCAGCCACCTCAACCTACGAGTATCCGAGCAGTACTTC. The gene calls are TRBV3-1 and TRBJ2-7, with D hard to call. Germline assignment: CDR1 LGHDT and CDR2 YNNKEL (reference sequence). V lost 3 bases, J lost 6 bases, and 18 bases lay in between. CDR3 length equals 15 residues.

This clonotype showed up many times. This chain joins TRBV12-3 or TRBV12-4 and TRBJ1-1, with D hard to call. Between the trimmed V and J ends, which lost 1 base and 1 base, there was a span of 16 bases. This CDR3 comprises 17 residues. CDR3 DNA sequence: TGTGCCAGCAGTTTAGGTCGAACCCAAGAAGGGAACACTGAAGCTTTCTTT. Translating gives CASSLGRTQEGNTEAFF.

The chain has TRBV2 and TRBJ2-1, with 14 bases lining up with TRBD2. CDR1 SNHLY and CDR2 FYNNEI come from the germline V gene. V lost 6 bases, J lost 2 bases, and 9 bases stayed unmatched. The CDR3 is made up of 18 amino acids. CDR3 in DNA: TGTGCCAGCAGCTCCGGGACTAGCGGGAGCCGGGCCTACAATGAGCAGTTCTTC. It yields the protein CASSSGTSGSRAYNEQFF.

The chain uses TRBV20-1 and TRBJ2-7, with D tentatively TRBD1 (5 bases). V was cut by 2 bases and J by 5 bases, with 10 bases left in between. CDR1 DFQATT and CDR2 SNEGSKA come from the germline V gene (reference sequence). CDR3 length equals 12 residues. CDR3 amino acids: CSARRGSHEQYF. The CDR3 DNA sequence: TGCAGTGCTAGAAGGGGTTCCCACGAGCAGTACTTC.

The chain has TRBV29-1 and TRBJ1-1; D unclear. V dropped 2 bases and J dropped 2 bases, with 6 bases sitting between them. The germline V gene encodes CDR1 SQVTM and CDR2 ANQGSEA. This CDR3 comprises 12 residues. This CDR3 is CSVELLNTEAFF. DNA of the CDR3: TGCAGCGTTGAACTTCTTAACACTGAAGCTTTCTTT.

This clonotype appeared a few times. V and J are TRBV28 and TRBJ1-2, with a weak D call TRBD1 (5 bases). Per the germline V gene, CDR1 is MDHEN and CDR2 is SYDVKM. The CDR3 length is 14 residues. The V end was cut by 2 bases, the J end by 5 bases, with 12 bases between. The CDR3 coding sequence is TGTGCCAGCAGTTTAAATGAGGGGCGGTATGGCTACACCTTC. Its protein product is CASSLNEGRYGYTF.

The V call is TRBV6-5, the J call TRBJ2-7; D is perhaps TRBD2 (6 bases). The CDR3 loop spans 14 amino acids. The V and J ends lost 4 bases and 2 bases respectively, with 12 bases between them. Per germline, CDR1 MNHEY and CDR2 SVGAGI. In DNA, the CDR3 is TGTGCCAGCAGTTCCCTGGGAGGTGCCTACGAGCAGTACTTC. Residues: CASSSLGGAYEQYF.

The chain employs TRBV6-1 and TRBJ2-7, with D hard to call. Trimming took 0 bases from V and 0 from J, leaving 12 bases between them. In germline, CDR1 is MNHNS, CDR2 SASEGT. There are 16 residues in the CDR3. The CDR3 bases are TGTGCCAGCAGTGAAGCGTTGGCTAGTCTCTCCTACGAGCAGTACTTC. Amino acid sequence: CASSEALASLSYEQYF.

This clonotype was seen at least ten times. This sequence joins TRBV4-2 and TRBJ2-1; 13 bases are a match to TRBD2. V trimming: 4 bases; J trimming: 1 base; junction bases outside the gene matches: 1. CDR1 and CDR2 from the germline V gene are LGHNA and YNFKEQ. CDR3 length equals 16 residues. This CDR3 reads CASSRGLAGSYNEQFF. The CDR3, as DNA: TGTGCCAGCAGCCGGGGACTAGCGGGATCCTACAATGAGCAGTTCTTC.

This clonotype came up many times. The genes are TRBV12-3 or TRBV12-4 and TRBJ2-2; TRBD2 agrees at 11 bases. V lost 5 bases, J lost 6 bases, and 17 bases stayed unmatched. CDR3 size: 19 residues. CDR3 sequence (DNA): TGTGCCAGCAGTCCAGCCGGGTTAGCGGGAGGGCGACGGGCCGGGGAGCTGTTTTTT. As protein: CASSPAGLAGGRRAGELFF.

This clonotype was counted many times. The chain has TRBV20-1 and TRBJ2-7; TRBD2 aligns across 10 bases. This CDR3 has 14 residues. Per the germline V gene, CDR1 is DFQATT and CDR2 is SNEGSKA (reference sequence). Trimming took 5 bases from V and 5 from J; bases not matched to a gene: 9. CDR3 sequence (DNA): TGCAGTGCTCCTGAAAGGACTAGCGGCAACGAGCAGTACTTC. Translating it yields CSAPERTSGNEQYF.

This clonotype was detected many times. The chain links TRBV27 to TRBJ2-3, with 8 nucleotides matching TRBD1. V dropped 11 bases and J dropped 0; count of bases not matched to a gene: 7. The CDR3 sequence is 14 residues long. The germline CDR1 and CDR2 sequences are MNHEY and SMNVEV (reference sequence). This chain's CDR3 is CACSDRDSTDTQYF. CDR3 bases: TGTGCCTGCTCGGACAGGGACAGCACAGATACGCAGTATTTT.

This clonotype came up many times. This chain links TRBV5-1 with TRBJ2-1; D is possibly TRBD2 (6 bases). The germline V and J ends were trimmed by 2 bases and 3 bases, with 12 bases remaining between them. This CDR3 contains 15 residues. The germline gives CDR1 SGHRS, CDR2 YFSETQ. CDR3 residues: CASSFFAEGYNEQFF. The CDR3 nucleotides are TGCGCCAGCAGCTTTTTCGCGGAGGGCTACAATGAGCAGTTCTTC.

The chain employs TRBV4-1 and TRBJ2-1; D is perhaps TRBD2 (6 bases). Looked up from germline, CDR1 is MGHRA and CDR2 is YSYEKL. The CDR3 has 14 residues. Trimming took off 0 bases at V and 7 bases at J, with 10 bases between the two ends. For the CDR3, the DNA is TGCGCCAGCAGCCAAGACAGCGGGTGGAATGAGCAGTTCTTC. Its translation: CASSQDSGWNEQFF.

This clonotype was observed many times. The chain carries TRBV20-1 and TRBJ2-7, with 8 nucleotides matching TRBD1. CDR3 size: 16 residues. V dropped 6 bases and J dropped 2; count of bases not matched to a gene: 15. CDR1 and CDR2 (germline): DFQATT, SNEGSKA (reference sequence). The CDR3 nucleotides read TGCAGTGCGCCCGGGTTCGGACAGGGTTTAACCTACGAGCAGTACTTC. This translates into CSAPGFGQGLTYEQYF.

This clonotype was recorded at least ten times. V is TRBV11-2 and J is TRBJ2-3, with D perhaps being TRBD1 or TRBD2 (6 bases each). V was cut by 3 bases and J by 3 bases, with 16 bases left in between. The CDR3 totals 16 residues. Germline values: CDR1 SGHAT, CDR2 FQNNGV. The CDR3 reads CASSFIGGGGTDTQYF. The CDR3 DNA reads as TGTGCCAGCAGCTTTATCGGGGGCGGCGGGACAGATACGCAGTATTTT.

Note on this clonotype: A much larger clone lies one base from this, so it may be a read error. In this CDR3 the conserved last residue, phenylalanine or tryptophan, is missing, so a read error is likely. It is unclear where the CDR3 begins or ends on the DNA, so no DNA is shown, and the CDR3 is as TCRdb lists it. V and J are TRBV7-9 and TRBJ2-1; the D call of TRBD2 is as the table states it, not checked on the DNA. Germline lookup yields CDR1 SEHNR and CDR2 FQNEAQ (reference sequence). The CDR3 length is 19 residues, termini included. The CDR3 loop is CASSLGISAAGEFPDTQYL.

This clonotype was found many times. The chain employs TRBV28 and TRBJ1-2; tentative D call: TRBD1 (5 bases). The CDR3 covers 14 residues. The ends were cut back, 7 bases at V and 4 bases at J, with 16 bases in the middle. Germline V lookup: CDR1 MDHEN, CDR2 SYDVKM. CDR3 loop: CASIPGPRFYGYTF. As DNA, the CDR3 is TGTGCCAGCATTCCAGGGCCTAGATTCTATGGCTACACCTTC.

This clonotype has just a few counts. The CDR3 DNA reads as TGCGCCAGCAGCTTGGGGAGGACAAGGCTGGGAGATACGCAGTATTTT. It encodes CASSLGRTRLGDTQYF. J is TRBJ2-3 and V is TRBV5-1; D possibly matches TRBD1 or TRBD2 (5 bases each). The ends were cut back, 0 bases at V and 5 bases at J, with 16 bases in the middle. Germline CDR1 is SGHRS and CDR2 is YFSETQ. CDR3 size: 16 residues.

The table lists this clonotype with many counts. The V gene is TRBV12-3 or TRBV12-4, the J gene TRBJ2-2, with 7 nucleotides matching TRBD2. The V segment lost 5 bases and the J segment 4 bases; nucleotides outside the gene matches: 13. The length of the CDR3 is 17 residues. The CDR3 sequence: CASSAHAGGSFTGELFF. The DNA of the CDR3 is TGTGCCAGCAGTGCCCACGCCGGGGGGAGTTTCACCGGGGAGCTGTTTTTT.